This T cell receptor beta chain is from a study of human T cells and chemical hapten exposure. General study results and limits: TCRs exceeding a frequency of 1 in 1000 stayed unchanged under DPC sensitization.

Methods used by the authors: Across samples, TCR counts had a median of roughly 96,000 and ranged from about 23,224 to 700,000. Via MiXCR, TCRdb re-called the 5' RACE reads, giving one row per CDR3 protein. In this record, the V and J calls reflect TCRdb's handling and not the investigators' own analysis. The sample contains about 140,000 distinct CDR3 sequences, 3.5% to 5% of which appear only once. Germline V lookup: CDR1 SEHNR, CDR2 FQNEAQ (reference sequence). Trimming left V 4 bases short and J 6 bases short, with 12 bases between. The CDR3 extends over 13 amino acids. This clonotype showed up many times. Its antigen is currently unknown. Extraction of total RNA was performed on unfractionated whole blood.

This TCR came from a female donor in good health. This chain uses TRBV7-9 with TRBJ1-2, with D possibly TRBD1 on 5 matching bases. CDR3 in DNA: TGTGCCAGCAGCTCAGGGCACGAGGATGGCTACACCTTC. It encodes CASSSGHEDGYTF.